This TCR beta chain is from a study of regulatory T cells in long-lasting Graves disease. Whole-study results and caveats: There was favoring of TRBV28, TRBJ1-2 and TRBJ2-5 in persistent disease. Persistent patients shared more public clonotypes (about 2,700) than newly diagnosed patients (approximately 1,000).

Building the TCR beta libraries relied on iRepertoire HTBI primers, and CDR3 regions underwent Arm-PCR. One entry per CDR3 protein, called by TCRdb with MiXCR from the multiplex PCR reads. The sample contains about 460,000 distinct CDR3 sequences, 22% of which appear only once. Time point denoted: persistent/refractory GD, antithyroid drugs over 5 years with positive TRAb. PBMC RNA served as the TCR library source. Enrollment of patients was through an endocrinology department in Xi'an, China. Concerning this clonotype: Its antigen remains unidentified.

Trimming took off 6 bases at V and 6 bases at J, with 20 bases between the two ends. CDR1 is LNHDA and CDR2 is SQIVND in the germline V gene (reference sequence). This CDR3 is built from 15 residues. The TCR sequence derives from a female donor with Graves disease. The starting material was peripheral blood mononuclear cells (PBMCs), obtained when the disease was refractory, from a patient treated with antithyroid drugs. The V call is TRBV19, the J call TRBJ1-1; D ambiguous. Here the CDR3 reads CASSLGGIQRAEAFF. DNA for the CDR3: TGTGCCAGTAGCCTCGGAGGAATCCAGCGGGCTGAAGCTTTCTTT.